The 25 T cell receptor beta chains below come from one sample, sequenced in a study of blood T cell repertoires in COVID-19. TCRdb keeps only in-frame clones here, not all; method: immunoSEQ multiplex PCR. Of around 150,000 clones listed, more than 60% are singletons. Sequenced input: peripheral blood. The source is a man between 65 and 85 years old with acute or convalescent COVID-19.

The chain employs TRBV3-1 (or the pseudogene TRBV3-2) and TRBJ2-5, with D perhaps matching TRBD2 (6 bases). CDR3 length: 15 amino acids. Trimming stripped 7 bases from V and 1 base from J, with 16 bases between. Looked up from germline, CDR1 is LGHDT and CDR2 is YNNKEL (reference sequence). CDR3 nucleotides: TGTGCCAGCAAGTCGGCGGGACCCTTCCAAGAGACCCAGTACTTC. As protein: CASKSAGPFQETQYF.

In its sample, this clone was seen a few times. This sequence joins TRBV5-1 and TRBJ1-2, with a tentative D call TRBD1 (6 bases). Germline CDR1 reads SGHRS; CDR2 reads YFSETQ. The germline V and J ends were trimmed by 2 bases and 8 bases, with 13 bases remaining between them. CDR3 size: 13 residues. As DNA, the CDR3 is TGCGCCAGCAGCTTTCCGGACAGTTCCGGCTACACCTTC. It specifies CASSFPDSSGYTF.

The J gene is TRBJ2-7, the V gene TRBV19, with 10 bases fitting TRBD1. Germline V gene data show CDR1 as LNHDA and CDR2 as SQIVND (reference sequence). With V trimmed by 6 bases and J by 2 bases, 7 bases remained unmatched. There are 15 residues in the CDR3. The CDR3 sequence is CASSSDRGDPYEQYF. The CDR3 DNA is TGTGCCAGTAGCTCGGACAGGGGGGATCCCTACGAGCAGTACTTC. Combining the CDR3 with reference TRBV19 and TRBJ2-7 gives the whole variable domain DGGITQSPKYLFRKEGQNVTLSCEQNLNHDAMYWYRQDPGQGLRLIYYSQIVNDFQKGDIAEGYSVSREKKESFPLTVTSAQKNPTAFYLCASSSDRGDPYEQYFGPGTRLTVT.

The V gene is TRBV3-1 (or the pseudogene TRBV3-2), the J gene TRBJ2-3; no definite D call. Germline V lookup: CDR1 LGHDT, CDR2 YNNKEL (reference sequence). The CDR3 spans 12 residues. Trimming took off 6 bases at V and 5 bases at J, with 9 bases between the two ends. CDR3 nucleotides: TGTGCCAGCAGTAATCCCGGAGATACGCAGTATTTT. It codes for CASSNPGDTQYF.

The rearrangement joins TRBV21-1 to TRBJ1-2. TRBV21-1 is described as a pseudogene. This CDR3 is 14 amino acids long. DNA for the CDR3: TGTGCCAGCAGCCGCTTCAAGCCCAACTATGGCTACACCTTC. This codes for CASSRFKPNYGYTF.

This clone has just a few counts. The chain couples TRBV19 to TRBJ1-1; TRBD1 matches at 8 bases. The junction had 9 bases not matched to a gene; V was cut back by 1 base and J by 5 bases. The V gene's germline CDR1 is LNHDA and CDR2 SQIVND (reference sequence). The CDR3 covers 16 residues. CDR3 coding DNA: TGTGCCAGTAGTATAGTGGGAGGCAGGGGGCGGACTGAAGCTTTCTTT. Its translation: CASSIVGGRGRTEAFF.

The chain joins TRBV7-9 to TRBJ2-3; TRBD1 matches at 7 bases. With V trimmed by 5 bases and J by 1 base, 6 bases remained unmatched. The germline V gene has CDR1 SEHNR and CDR2 FQNEAQ (reference sequence). The CDR3 totals 15 residues. CDR3 sequence (DNA): TGTGCCAGCAGCCCAGTAGGACAGGGCACAGATACGCAGTATTTT. Translating gives CASSPVGQGTDTQYF.

This rearrangement joins TRBV27 to TRBJ1-1; D not resolved. Germline V lookup: CDR1 MNHEY, CDR2 SMNVEV (reference sequence). Trimming removed 0 bases at V and 0 bases at J, with 2 bases between. This CDR3 has 13 amino acids. CDR3 sequence: CASSLSMNTEAFF. DNA of the CDR3: TGTGCCAGCAGTTTATCTATGAACACTGAAGCTTTCTTT.

The CDR3 nucleotides are TGTGCCAGCAGCCCGGGACTAGCCCCCTACGAGCAGTACTTC. This codes for CASSPGLAPYEQYF. This rearrangement joins TRBV6-5 to TRBJ2-7; 9 bases are a match to TRBD2. The V gene end was trimmed by 6 bases and the J gene end by 2 bases; junction bases not matched to a gene: 5. Looked up from germline, CDR1 is MNHEY and CDR2 is SVGAGI. This CDR3 comprises 14 residues.

The V call is TRBV29-1, the J call TRBJ2-3, with 10 bases fitting TRBD1. This CDR3 has 16 residues. The germline V gene encodes CDR1 SQVTM and CDR2 ANQGSEA. V was clipped by 6 bases and J by 0 bases; unmatched bases: 9. CDR3 protein: CSVPRDRGFSTDTQYF. In nucleotides, the CDR3 is TGCAGCGTACCGAGGGACAGGGGTTTTAGCACAGATACGCAGTATTTT.

This clone has only a few counts. This chain connects TRBV5-4 to TRBJ1-2, with 8 bases matching TRBD1. The CDR3 totals 14 residues. With 0 bases clipped from V and 5 bases from J, the junction kept 3 bases outside the gene matches. Germline-derived CDR1 and CDR2 are SGHNT and YYREEE (reference sequence). Here the CDR3 reads CASSLVGQGYGYTF. CDR3 bases: TGTGCCAGCAGCTTGGTCGGACAGGGTTATGGCTACACCTTC.

The gene calls are TRBV5-1 and TRBJ2-2; D is ambiguous. Germline CDR1 is SGHRS and CDR2 is YFSETQ. V was pared by 1 base and J by 7 bases, with 11 bases between. The length of the CDR3 is 14 residues. Written as DNA, the CDR3 is TGCGCCAGCAGCTTGAGGCTTCCAGGCGGGGAGCTGTTTTTT. This translates into CASSLRLPGGELFF.

This clone came up a few times. The rearrangement joins TRBV7-8 to TRBJ2-4; 11 bases align to TRBD2. This CDR3 is 17 amino acids long. V was pared by 5 bases and J by 3 bases, with 9 bases of the junction left unmatched. CDR1 is SGHVS and CDR2 is FQNEAQ in the germline V gene. CDR3 sequence reads: CASSLIAGGPNKNIQYF. In DNA form, the CDR3 reads TGTGCCAGCAGCCTAATAGCGGGGGGGCCTAACAAAAACATTCAGTACTTC.

The J gene is TRBJ1-1, the V gene TRBV19; D may be TRBD1 (6 bases). Germline CDR1 and CDR2: LNHDA and SQIVND (reference sequence). V lost 4 bases, J lost 5 bases, and 20 bases lay in between. This CDR3 is 16 amino acids long. DNA for the CDR3: TGTGCCAGTAGTAGCACGAGAGGGGGAAGGTGGACTGAAGCTTTCTTT. Translation: CASSSTRGGRWTEAFF.

The genes are TRBV6-5 and TRBJ2-1, with D possibly matching TRBD2 (6 bases). Trimming removed 6 bases from V and 6 bases from J, with 15 bases in between. The CDR3 is 14 residues long. Germline V gene lookup returns CDR1 MNHEY and CDR2 SVGAGI. The CDR3 here is CASRDYDFSNEQFF. The CDR3 DNA is TGTGCCAGCAGGGACTACGATTTTTCCAATGAGCAGTTCTTC.

V is TRBV5-5 and J is TRBJ2-7; a weak D match, TRBD2 (6 bases). Trimming removed 4 bases from V and 2 bases from J, with 13 bases in between. Germline V gene sequence: CDR1 SGHKS, CDR2 YYEKEE (reference sequence). The length of the CDR3 is 14 residues. CDR3 DNA: TGTGCCAGCAGCCCGGGACTGCCCACCTACGAGCAGTACTTC. It yields the protein CASSPGLPTYEQYF.

This CDR3 reads CASSLDSQRGTQYF. The CDR3 DNA is TGTGCCAGCAGCTTAGACTCCCAAAGGGGGACCCAGTACTTC. The V call is TRBV7-8, the J call TRBJ2-5, with a weak D call TRBD1 (5 bases). V was pared by 1 base and J by 7 bases, with 13 bases between. This CDR3 has 14 residues. CDR1 and CDR2 (germline): SGHVS, FQNEAQ.

This clone has only a few counts. V gene TRBV4-2 combines with J gene TRBJ1-6; TRBD1 is a possible D gene (6 bases). V was pared by 4 bases and J by 7 bases, with 17 bases between. Germline assignment: CDR1 LGHNA and CDR2 YNFKEQ. This CDR3 has 16 residues. Here the CDR3 reads CASSLYRDNPNSPLHF. As DNA, the CDR3 is TGTGCCAGCAGCCTTTACCGGGACAATCCCAATTCACCCCTCCACTTT.

The chain carries TRBV20-1 and TRBJ2-1; D gene ambiguous. The ends were cut back, 0 bases at V and 11 bases at J, with 8 bases in the middle. Germline CDR1 is DFQATT and CDR2 is SNEGSKA (reference sequence). CDR3 length: 11 residues. The CDR3 coding sequence is TGCAGTGCTAGAGATCAGATCAAGCAGTTCTTC. This gives the protein CSARDQIKQFF.

This chain joins TRBV28 and TRBJ2-2; 7 bases agree with TRBD1. The CDR3 has 16 residues. The V and J ends lost 6 bases and 1 base, in that order; junction bases with no gene match: 8. The germline V gene encodes CDR1 MDHEN and CDR2 SYDVKM. The CDR3 loop is CASSLLQGKNTGELFF. For the CDR3, the DNA is TGTGCCAGCAGCCTCCTACAGGGGAAGAACACCGGGGAGCTGTTTTTT.

The chain links TRBV11-2 to TRBJ2-2, with a tentative D call TRBD1 (6 bases). V was trimmed by 5 bases and J by 2 bases, leaving 12 bases between them. This CDR3 is built from 15 residues. Germline V gene lookup returns CDR1 SGHAT and CDR2 FQNNGV. The CDR3 bases are TGTGCCAGCAGCGCCGGGACAATAAACACCGGGGAGCTGTTTTTT. Translating gives CASSAGTINTGELFF. Looking up the rest from reference TRBV11-2 and TRBJ2-2 gives the full variable domain: EAGVAQSPRYKIIEKRQSVAFWCNPISGHATLYWYQQILGQGPKLLIQFQNNGVVDDSQLPKDRFSAERLKGVDSTLKIQPAKLEDSAVYLCASSAGTINTGELFFGEGSRLTVL.

In its sample, this clone was seen once. The chain combines TRBV5-4 with TRBJ2-3; 11 bases fit TRBD1. Germline V gene sequence: CDR1 SGHNT, CDR2 YYREEE (reference sequence). V shed 4 bases, J shed 2 bases, and the junction held 6 bases outside the gene matches. The CDR3 runs 16 residues. Here the CDR3 DNA reads TGTGCCAGCAGCAAACCGGGACAGGGGGTCACAGATACGCAGTATTTT. It yields the protein CASSKPGQGVTDTQYF.

The count of this clone is one. This chain's CDR3 is CASSYGGTAYGEQYF. Written as DNA, the CDR3 is TGTGCCAGCAGTTACGGAGGGACAGCCTACGGCGAGCAGTACTTC. The chain uses TRBV6-2 or TRBV6-3 and TRBJ2-7; D perhaps matches TRBD1 (7 bases). The CDR3 sequence is 15 residues long. The germline gives CDR1 MNHEY, CDR2 SVGEGT. V shed 2 bases and J shed 6 bases, with 17 bases lying between them.

The rearrangement joins TRBV6-2 or TRBV6-3 to TRBJ2-7, with 8 bases matching TRBD2. Germline loops: CDR1 MNHEY, CDR2 SVGEGT. V was pared by 5 bases and J by 2 bases, with 8 bases of the junction left unmatched. The CDR3 contains 15 residues. The CDR3 DNA reads as TGTGCCAGCAGTAATAGCGGGACTGGACCCTACGAGCAGTACTTC. It specifies CASSNSGTGPYEQYF.

The CDR3, as DNA: TGTGCCAGCCAAACGACAGATAACACTGAAGCTTTCTTT. It is translated as CASQTTDNTEAFF. This chain joins TRBV7-9 and TRBJ1-1; possibly TRBD1 for D (5 bases). This CDR3 comprises 13 residues. The V end was cut by 8 bases, the J end by 2 bases, with 12 bases between. Per the germline V gene, CDR1 is SEHNR and CDR2 is FQNEAQ (reference sequence).